The 15 T cell receptor beta chains below come from one sample, sequenced in a study of T-cell memory formation after mild COVID-19. MiXCR was run by TCRdb on the 5' RACE reads, yielding one entry per CDR3 protein. Here the sample spans about 560,000 distinct CDR3 sequences, roughly 22% being singletons. The material sequenced was PBMCs or a T cell subset sorted from them (not recorded which). These receptor sequences come from an adult woman who had mild COVID-19 (a few samples of this study predate the infection). Cell type and time point are not known.

The chain is built from TRBV7-6 and TRBJ2-7, with D perhaps matching TRBD1 (5 bases). The V and J ends lost 2 bases and 5 bases respectively, with 19 bases between them. The CDR3 is 16 residues long. CDR1 is SGHVS, CDR2 FNYEAQ, per germline. As DNA, the CDR3 is TGTGCCAGCAGCTTAACGGTGATAGGGGATCGGCACGAGCAGTACTTC. Translation gives CASSLTVIGDRHEQYF.

V and J are TRBV9 and TRBJ2-7; no firm D call. CDR3 length equals 15 residues. V was cut by 0 bases and J by 0 bases, with 10 bases left in between. Germline CDR1 SGDLS, CDR2 YYNGEE. The CDR3 DNA reads TGTGCCAGCAGCGTAGATTGGCAGGTCTCCTACGAGCAGTACTTC. Translated, it gives CASSVDWQVSYEQYF.

The rearrangement links TRBV4-3 to TRBJ1-1; possible D gene TRBD1, 5 bases. The CDR3 has 13 residues. The germline V gene encodes CDR1 LGHNA and CDR2 YSLEER. Deletions cut 1 base from V and 10 bases from J, with 13 bases between. DNA for the CDR3: TGCGCCAGCAGCCAAGTCCAGGGAGTAGGAGCTTTCTTT. Amino acids: CASSQVQGVGAFF.

The chain has TRBV3-1 and TRBJ2-1; TRBD2 agrees at 14 bases. This CDR3 is 17 amino acids long. J was trimmed by 1 base and V by 6 bases; bases with no gene match: 5. The germline gives CDR1 LGHDT, CDR2 YNNKEL (reference sequence). DNA for the CDR3: TGTGCCAGCAGGAGACTAGCGGGAGGGGGTTCCTACAATGAGCAGTTCTTC. Its protein is CASRRLAGGGSYNEQFF.

The chain couples TRBV20-1 to TRBJ2-3; 7 bases agree with TRBD2. In germline, CDR1 is DFQATT, CDR2 SNEGSKA (reference sequence). The CDR3 loop spans 14 amino acids. V was pared by 3 bases and J by 2 bases, with 5 bases of the junction left unmatched. Written as DNA, the CDR3 is TGCAGTGCTAGTAAAGCGGGACTCACAGATACGCAGTATTTT. Amino acids: CSASKAGLTDTQYF.

The chain employs TRBV7-9 and TRBJ2-3; 8 bases align to TRBD2. The J segment lost 4 bases and the V segment lost 11 bases, leaving 5 bases of the junction unmatched. CDR3 length: 12 residues. The germline V gene encodes CDR1 SEHNR and CDR2 FQNEAQ (reference sequence). CDR3 sequence: CALAGGADTQYF. In nucleotides, the CDR3 is TGTGCCCTCGCCGGGGGGGCAGATACGCAGTATTTT. The full variable domain, with the rest looked up from reference TRBV7-9 and TRBJ2-3, is DTGVSQNPRHKITKRGQNVTFRCDPISEHNRLYWYRQTLGQGPEFLTYFQNEAQLEKSRLLSDRFSAERPKGSFSTLEIQRTEQGDSAMYLCALAGGADTQYFGPGTRLTVL.

This clonotype was observed a handful of times. The J gene is TRBJ2-1, the V gene TRBV7-3; no firm D call. There are 15 residues in the CDR3. V was trimmed by 5 bases and J by 4 bases, leaving 15 bases between them. CDR1 SGHTA and CDR2 FQGTGA come from the germline V gene. Here the CDR3 reads CASSPTPARYNEQFF. The CDR3 DNA reads TGTGCCAGCAGCCCGACCCCTGCCCGATACAATGAGCAGTTCTTC.

The V call is TRBV7-2, the J call TRBJ2-3, with TRBD1 matching 10 bases. This CDR3 comprises 16 residues. Germline values: CDR1 SGHTA, CDR2 FQGNSA. J lost 4 bases, V lost 3 bases, and 7 bases had no gene match. CDR3 nucleotides: TGTGCCAGCAGCTTGACGACAGGGGGCATCGCAGATACGCAGTATTTT. Translated: CASSLTTGGIADTQYF.

The V call is TRBV9, the J call TRBJ2-2, with D maybe TRBD1 (5 bases). The germline V and J ends were trimmed by 5 bases and 6 bases, with 14 bases remaining between them. Germline lookup yields CDR1 SGDLS and CDR2 YYNGEE. The CDR3 extends over 14 amino acids. The CDR3 loop is CASRALQGSGELFF. CDR3 coding DNA: TGTGCCAGCAGAGCTCTCCAGGGCTCCGGGGAGCTGTTTTTT.

This clonotype was seen a handful of times. The rearrangement links TRBV12-3 or TRBV12-4 to TRBJ1-5; a possible D gene is TRBD1 (6 bases). The V end lost 5 bases, the J end lost 0 bases, and 14 bases lay between the germline ends. This CDR3 is 16 amino acids long. This CDR3 is CASSVDSRLSNQPQHF. CDR3 bases: TGTGCCAGCAGTGTGGACAGCCGTCTTAGCAATCAGCCCCAGCATTTT.

The chain joins TRBV12-3 or TRBV12-4 to TRBJ2-1; 11 bases agree with TRBD2. V was pared by 10 bases and J by 6 bases, with 8 bases of the junction left unmatched. The CDR3 extends over 14 amino acids. CDR3 amino acids: CATRLAGGGNEQFF. The CDR3 region has the DNA TGTGCCACCCGCCTAGCGGGGGGCGGCAATGAGCAGTTCTTC.

The V and J genes are TRBV7-9 and TRBJ2-1, with TRBD2 identical over 8 bases. The CDR3 length is 16 residues. Per germline, CDR1 SEHNR and CDR2 FQNEAQ (reference sequence). V shed 2 bases and J 4 bases; nucleotides not matched to a gene: 7. The CDR3 spells CASSLRREVGYNEQFF. The CDR3, as DNA: TGTGCCAGCAGCTTAAGGCGGGAGGTCGGGTACAATGAGCAGTTCTTC.

The chain carries TRBV5-1 and TRBJ2-3; no firm D call. The CDR3 has 14 residues. The V end lost 4 bases, the J end lost 3 bases, and 12 bases lay between the germline ends. The V gene's germline CDR1 is SGHRS and CDR2 YFSETQ. The CDR3 reads CASSPDSNTDTQYF. Written as DNA, the CDR3 is TGCGCCAGCAGCCCCGACTCGAATACAGATACGCAGTATTTT.

The gene calls are TRBV7-2 and TRBJ2-6, with D possibly being TRBD1 (6 bases). Germline loops: CDR1 SGHTA, CDR2 FQGNSA. This CDR3 contains 14 residues. V dropped 4 bases and J dropped 2 bases, with 6 bases sitting between them. The CDR3 DNA follows: TGTGCCAGCAGCTGGACAGCTGGGGCCAACGTCCTGACTTTC. As protein: CASSWTAGANVLTF.

The chain recombines TRBV5-5 with TRBJ2-7; TRBD2 aligns across 16 bases. The CDR3 sequence is 17 residues long. From germline, CDR1 is SGHKS and CDR2 YYEKEE (reference sequence). V dropped 4 bases and J dropped 2; count of bases not matched to a gene: 6. The CDR3, as DNA: TGTGCCAGCAGCCGCGGGACTAGCGGGAGGGGCACCTACGAGCAGTACTTC. Its translation: CASSRGTSGRGTYEQYF.